This TCR beta chain originates from a study of tissue T cells after allogeneic stem cell transplantation. CDR1 and CDR2 from the germline V gene are KGHTA and FQNQQP. CDR3 length: 13 residues. Libraries were prepared by immunoSEQ multiplex PCR; TCRdb keeps only in-frame clonotypes and omits some of them. The sample has about 6,600 clones; 45% to 55% are singletons. This clone was recorded a few times. Its antigen is currently unknown. Mouse germline and gene names are used. Read coverage stops 1 residue before the CDR3 terminus; the germline J gene supplies the remainder. Study-wide findings and caveats: Shared clones across patients were few; motif clustering revealed tissue-specific shared signatures. In patients and mice, blood and spleen missed much of tissue repertoire.

Time point denoted: mouse harvest day 7 after allogeneic transplant. The graft held 10^6 splenic CD5+ T cells and 10^7 T-cell-depleted bone marrow cells. This mouse GVHD model was MHC-mismatched B6 to BALB/c, profiled day 7 or 14. This sequence was found in a female BALB/c mouse given C57BL/6 T cells with graft-versus-host disease after an allogeneic hematopoietic cell transplant. Sequencing was done on a sample of lymph node tissue. The chain joins TRBV23 to TRBJ2-1; the DNA was not used to check the table's D call, TRBD2. The CDR3 region is CSSRDWGYAEQFF. The CDR3 DNA, read in part, is TGCTCCAGCAGGGACTGGGGGTATGCTGAGCAGTTC.